The source of this TCR beta chain is a study of shared clonotypes between healthy human individuals. Only in-frame clones appear in the TCRdb table, and some are missing; sequencing was by immunoSEQ multiplex PCR. The sample carries about 750,000 clones, 80% to 95% recorded once. This clone was recorded once. The length of the CDR3 is 18 residues. J gave up 0 bases and V 4 bases, and 12 bases lay outside the gene matches. CDR1 is LNHDA and CDR2 is SQIVND in the germline V gene (reference sequence). The naive CD8 fraction comprised CD45RO-negative cells positively selected for CCR7 and excluded terminally differentiated effector memory CD45RA+ cells.

The TCR comes from a man younger than 45 in good health. This chain uses TRBV19 with TRBJ2-3; the match to TRBD2 covers 8 bases. What was sequenced was naive CD8+ T cells sorted from blood. The DNA of the CDR3 is TGTGCCAGTAGTACGACAACGAGACTAGCGCTTAGCACAGATACGCAGTATTTT. Translated, it gives CASSTTTRLALSTDTQYF.